This T cell receptor (beta chain) was sequenced for a study of CD4 T cells in relation to SARS-CoV-2 and coronaviruses. Study information: After roughly 11 days of antigen culture, PBMC TCR beta CDR3s were sequenced. Of the patients, fewer than 10 were male, a few female, two Hispanic.

Trimming removed 1 base from V and 4 bases from J; junction bases left unmatched: 5. CDR3 length: 15 residues. The germline CDR1 and CDR2 sequences are MNHNS and SASEGT. Survey-level TCR-beta sequencing used DNA from CEF-cultured naive and memory CD4+ T cells. Here immunoSEQ multiplex PCR was the method, and the copy in TCRdb shows in-frame clones only, minus some. The sample has about 41,000 clones; 75% to 90% are singletons. As regards this clone: No antigen is known for it.

Input material: naive CD4+ T cells from PBMCs, cultured in vitro. Described subset: naive CD4+ T cells isolated by negative enrichment. This chain joins TRBV6-1 and TRBJ2-3; 7 bases align to TRBD2. The sequence derives from an adult with COVID-19. In DNA form, the CDR3 reads TGTGCCAGCAGTGAAGGCGGGAGCGGGGCAGATACGCAGTATTTT. This translates into CASSEGGSGADTQYF.